The clone carrying this TCR beta chain was seen many times. Construction of TCR beta libraries relied on iRepertoire HTBI primers and on Arm-PCR targeting CDR3 regions. TCRdb independently ran MiXCR on the multiplex PCR reads; one entry per CDR3 protein. The sample includes about 430,000 distinct CDR3 sequences, 21% seen only once; the top ten take 13% to 15%. CDR1 is MDHEN and CDR2 is SYDVKM in the germline V gene. The CDR3 totals 14 residues. Trimming took off 3 bases at V and 3 bases at J, with 11 bases between the two ends. The data originate from a study of regulatory T cells in long-lasting Graves disease. Time point in this sample: persistent/refractory GD, antithyroid drugs over 5 years with positive TRAb. Generation of the TCR library employed RNA extracted from PBMCs.

This clonotype was sampled from a female donor with Graves disease. This specimen was peripheral blood mononuclear cells (PBMCs), taken when the disease was refractory, from a patient treated with antithyroid drugs. The genes are TRBV28 and TRBJ1-1; no clear D gene. CDR3 sequence reads: CASSFVWRHTEAFF. For the CDR3, the DNA is TGTGCCAGCAGTTTCGTGTGGCGACACACTGAAGCTTTCTTT.